This T cell receptor (beta chain) was identified in a study of CD8 T cells in ankylosing spondylitis. Study outcomes and limitations: Several of the motif variants were reported before in synovial fluid and blood from reactive arthritis. The study looked at matched synovial fluid samples from ankylosing spondylitis patients. Disease-linked clones were reported to be significantly enriched there. Made up of about eight highly homologous variants, a TCR beta motif appeared characteristic of ankylosing spondylitis blood.

As the method for making TCR beta libraries, quantitative 5'-RACE with molecular barcodes was used. TCRdb independently ran MiXCR on the 5' RACE reads; one entry per CDR3 protein. The data hold fewer than 500,000 distinct CDR3 sequences, with around 20% observed a single time. The CDR3 consists of 18 residues. The V and J ends lost 5 bases and 6 bases, in that order; junction bases with no gene match: 16. Germline V gene data show CDR1 as DFQATT and CDR2 as SNEGSKA (reference sequence). Worth noting for this clonotype: The antigen is not known.

The sequence was obtained from a male donor with ankylosing spondylitis. The specimen sequenced was blood, either unsorted or a sorted T cell fraction (not recorded which). The V gene is TRBV20-1, the J gene TRBJ2-3; TRBD2 aligns across 14 bases. CDR3 amino acids: CSAHGRIGTSGRADTQYF. The DNA for the CDR3 is TGCAGTGCTCACGGGCGTATAGGGACTAGCGGGAGAGCGGATACGCAGTATTTT.